The following is a T cell receptor beta chain sequence with its context. Its cognate antigen has yet to be identified. There are no base qualities to consult, and no much larger clone falls within one base. The CDR3 regions of human TCRbeta chains were subjected to immunosequencing. The original pipeline was this. Repertoire TCRs were matched against a reference library of SARS-CoV-2-specific TCRs generated with the MIRA antigen-specificity platform. Breadth was defined as the fraction of unique TCRs that were SARS-CoV-2-associated, and depth was defined as the fraction of total T cells that were SARS-CoV-2-associated. Using the MIRA data, each spike-specific TCR was mapped to the spike region that the TCR reacts to and placed in a CD4 or CD8 class. Log10-transformed breadth and depth values were compared by one-way ANOVA with Sidak's multiple comparisons tests. The source is immuneACCESS, and TCRdb retained only in-frame sequences with V and J called. Part of the clones is not carried over; for the studies checked, unresolved V genes explain less than half of this, and the remainder is unexplained. That table furnishes V, J and clone size, whereas the DNA furnished D and trimming. The sample yields roughly 28,000 clones; about nine tenths were counted once. 1% to 1.5% of the sample is in the top ten clones.

The sample's time point label is to be understood as: baseline before first vaccination. Vaccinee samples were obtained from the UK trials COV001 and COV002, which included a single-blind randomized controlled phase 2/3 trial of AZD1222 (ChAdOx1 nCoV-19) in healthy adults. For TCRbeta chain sequencing, PBMC samples from trial participants were taken at day 0 and at day 28 after the second dose. The source of the sample is a study of T cell responses to AZD1222 COVID-19 vaccine (dated by TCRdb to 2020 to 2022). With regard to the full study: Because spike-specific TCR depth and breadth did not differ between the two schedules, AZD1222 recipients who got a second dose at roughly 4 weeks were pooled with those who got a second dose at roughly 12 weeks. A total of approximately 240 trial participants underwent TCR sequencing, of whom 200 to 220 received two doses of AZD1222 and approximately 25 received two doses of the MenACWY control vaccine. Trial participants were enrolled by age into subgroups of 18-55, 56-69 and 70-plus years, and 148, 28 and 57 TCR-sequenced participants, respectively, were included in these subgroups. General conclusions and limits of the study: The vaccine-associated CD4 TCRs covered the entire spike protein, and the dominant responses fell in regions 160-218 and 743-854. In the small 56-69-year group, the increase in depth fell short of significance, most likely because of low power. No day 14 peak-response samples were available, so repertoires were characterized only after the peak T cell response. A significant rise in spike-specific TCR breadth and depth was observed after two AZD1222 doses relative to day 0 and relative to MenACWY recipients. Conclusions about previously exposed vaccinees are limited because only five or six AZD1222 recipients were SARS-CoV-2 seropositive at baseline. Epitopes outside the regions mutated in the B.1.351 and B.1.1.7 variants were reportedly recognized by nearly half of the unique spike-specific TCRs. Participants were mostly white British, with more females than males. The authors suggested clonal diversity may have been underestimated.

Including the terminal cysteine and phenylalanine, the CDR3 comprises 15 residues. This entry keeps only the CDR3 DNA: 45 bases, framed from base 1. CDR1 is given as SGDLS and CDR2 as YYNGEE, both from the germline V gene. V loses 0 bases, J loses 2 bases, and the germline ends lie 11 bases apart. The sequencing here drew on peripheral blood, taken on day 0 of AZD1222 vaccination. The source is an adult in good health. The chain links TRBV9 with TRBJ2-5; the D region is possibly TRBD1 or TRBD2, each matching across 5 bases. The CDR3 reads as follows: CASSVDGTGQETQYF. In nucleotide form, the sequence is TGTGCCAGCAGCGTAGACGGGACGGGGCAAGAGACCCAGTACTTC. When the CDR3 is completed using the reference TRBV9 and TRBJ2-5 genes on either side, the full variable domain is DSGVTQTPKHLITATGQRVTLRCSPRSGDLSVYWYQQSLDQGLQFLIQYYNGEERAKGNILERFSAQQFPDLHSELNLSSLELGDSALYFCASSVDGTGQETQYFGPGTRLLVL.